A single sample is the source of the 12 T cell receptor beta chains below, sequenced in a study of blood T cell repertoires in COVID-19. Data came from immunoSEQ multiplex PCR; TCRdb stores just in-frame clones and leaves some out. The profile shows some 120,000 clones, approximately 84% of them singletons. The source material was peripheral blood. The source is a man aged 65 to 79 with active or convalescent COVID-19.

This sequence joins TRBV11-2 and TRBJ2-3, with a possible D match to TRBD2 (6 bases). Germline V gene lookup returns CDR1 SGHAT and CDR2 FQNNGV. The CDR3 consists of 15 residues. The ends were cut back, 1 base at V and 5 bases at J, with 13 bases in the middle. The CDR3, as DNA: TGTGCCAGCAGCTTAGCGAGCGGGTCTATAGATACGCAGTATTTT. Translating it yields CASSLASGSIDTQYF. Filled out from reference TRBV11-2 and TRBJ2-3, the complete variable domain reads EAGVAQSPRYKIIEKRQSVAFWCNPISGHATLYWYQQILGQGPKLLIQFQNNGVVDDSQLPKDRFSAERLKGVDSTLKIQPAKLEDSAVYLCASSLASGSIDTQYFGPGTRLTVL.

The V and J genes are TRBV30 and TRBJ1-5; TRBD1 matches at 7 bases. Germline V lookup: CDR1 GTSNPN, CDR2 SVGIG (reference sequence). There are 15 residues in the CDR3. Trimming removed 2 bases from V and 8 bases from J; junction bases left unmatched: 12. The CDR3 sequence: CAWSTTGSSRKPQHF. Here the CDR3 DNA reads TGTGCCTGGAGTACGACAGGGTCTTCGCGGAAGCCCCAGCATTTT.

The chain has TRBV12-5 and TRBJ2-1, with unresolved D. With 4 bases removed from V and 7 bases from J, the gap between germline ends came to 11 bases. Germline CDR1 LGHNT, CDR2 FRNRAP. The CDR3 totals 13 residues. CDR3 nucleotides: TGTGCTAGTGGTTCGACTGATTGGAATGAGCAGTTCTTC. Translated, it gives CASGSTDWNEQFF.

About this clone itself: One end of the junction is discordant with germline, which a read error may explain. The genes are TRBV27 and TRBJ1-2; TRBD1 agrees at 10 bases. CDR1 and CDR2 from the germline V gene are MNHEY and SMNVEV (reference sequence). CDR3 length equals 13 residues. The CDR3: CATSWTGGYGYTF. As DNA, the CDR3 is TGTGCCACCAGTTGGACAGGGGGCTATGGCTACACCTTC.

Points on this clone: The conserved phenylalanine or tryptophan normally closing the CDR3 is absent here, so this likely arose from a read error. The DNA is omitted, as the CDR3 cannot be located on it reliably, and the CDR3 follows TCRdb's listing. The chain uses TRBV9 and TRBJ1-4; the table's D call, TRBD1, was not checked against the DNA. Germline lookup yields CDR1 SGDLS and CDR2 YYNGEE. The CDR3 numbers 12 amino acids, ends counted. The CDR3 sequence is CASSVGRSGQGC.

This clone was picked up a small number of times. The chain uses TRBV24-1 and TRBJ1-5, with a possible D match to TRBD1 (5 bases). V shed 9 bases and J shed 5 bases, with 16 bases lying between them. Germline assignment: CDR1 KGHDR and CDR2 SFDVKD. The CDR3 contains 14 residues. The CDR3 coding sequence is TGTGCCACCTACAAGCAGGGCGGCCATCAGCCCCAGCATTTT. It specifies CATYKQGGHQPQHF.

This clone has only one observation. V gene TRBV7-9 combines with J gene TRBJ2-7; D gene uncertain. The CDR3 is 13 residues long. V was clipped by 3 bases and J by 3 bases, with 9 bases between them. The germline CDR1 and CDR2 sequences are SEHNR and FQNEAQ (reference sequence). The CDR3 nucleotides read TGTGCCAGCAGCTTTGAAAGTAGCTACGAGCAGTACTTC. Protein: CASSFESSYEQYF.

The V and J genes are TRBV5-1 and TRBJ2-2; the D gene is possibly TRBD1 (5 bases). Germline-derived CDR1 and CDR2 are SGHRS and YFSETQ. This CDR3 is built from 15 residues. With 4 bases removed from V and 6 bases from J, the gap between germline ends came to 16 bases. The CDR3, as DNA: TGCGCCAGCAGCCGGGCACCGACAGAACCCGGGGAGCTGTTTTTT. Protein product: CASSRAPTEPGELFF.

This rearrangement joins TRBV6-5 to TRBJ1-2, with D possibly being TRBD1 (6 bases). Germline-derived CDR1 and CDR2 are MNHEY and SVGAGI. The CDR3 is 12 amino acids. Trimming took 6 bases from V and 4 from J, leaving 9 bases between them. The CDR3 here is CASSLQGYGYTF. CDR3 nucleotide sequence: TGTGCCAGCAGCTTACAGGGCTATGGCTACACCTTC.

The chain links TRBV14 to TRBJ1-3, with a weak D call TRBD1 (6 bases). Germline V gives CDR1 SGHDN, CDR2 FVKESK. CDR3 length: 15 amino acids. Trimming removed 9 bases at V and 5 bases at J, with 20 bases between. DNA of the CDR3: TGTGCCAGGAAGGACAGTCGCAAAATCCGAAACACCATATATTTT. It translates to CARKDSRKIRNTIYF.

With respect to this clone: The DNA is left out, because the CDR3 cannot be placed on it with certainty; the CDR3 is given as TCRdb lists it. The chain employs TRBV12-2 and TRBJ2-7; the D segment call TRBD1 is taken from the table without a DNA check. TRBV12-2 is reported as a pseudogene. The CDR3 comprises 17 residues, both ends counted. The CDR3: CASRTLWGQGTTYEQYF.

This clone was seen only a few times. The chain joins TRBV2 to TRBJ1-1, with unresolved D. Deletions cut 4 bases from V and 4 bases from J, with 10 bases between. The germline gives CDR1 SNHLY, CDR2 FYNNEI. The CDR3 consists of 13 residues. The CDR3 coding sequence is TGTGCCAGCAGTGGACTGGTTTTCACTGAAGCTTTCTTT. Its translation: CASSGLVFTEAFF.